Below are 13 T cell receptor beta chains sequenced from a single sample in a study of cytomegalovirus exposure and HLA in healthy donors. Primers included in the PCR were 60 Vbeta and 13 Jbeta primers. Using immunoSEQ multiplex PCR, the repertoire was profiled, and TCRdb retains in-frame clones only, with some absent. The sample shows over 100,000 clones, and approximately 1.8% sits with its ten largest clones. The sample consisted of PBMCs. These receptors were obtained from a man aged 18 to 29 in good health and CMV-seronegative.

This sequence joins TRBV2 and TRBJ2-7, with D maybe TRBD2 (5 bases). The CDR3 has 11 residues. Germline V gene sequence: CDR1 SNHLY, CDR2 FYNNEI. Trimming cost V 7 bases and J 3 bases, with 7 bases left between them. This CDR3 is CASIRGYEQYF. For the CDR3, the DNA is TGTGCCAGCATACGGGGCTACGAGCAGTACTTC. Full variable domain (outside the CDR3, taken from reference TRBV2 and TRBJ2-7): EPEVTQTPSHQVTQMGQEVILRCVPISNHLYFYWYRQILGQKVEFLVSFYNNEISEKSEIFDDQFSVERPDGSNFTLKIRSTKLEDSAMYFCASIRGYEQYFGPGTRLTVT.

J is TRBJ2-7 and V is TRBV5-6, with D tentatively TRBD2 (6 bases). Trimming removed 3 bases from V and 0 bases from J, with 16 bases in between. CDR1 and CDR2 from the germline V gene are SGHDT and YYEEEE. This CDR3 has 16 residues. CDR3 in amino acids: CASSWRGLSSSYEQYF. CDR3 bases: TGTGCCAGCAGCTGGAGGGGTTTATCAAGCTCCTACGAGCAGTACTTC.

This chain links TRBV4-1 with TRBJ2-1; the match to TRBD2 covers 8 bases. With V trimmed by 0 bases and J by 3 bases, 1 base remained unmatched. CDR3 length equals 15 residues. CDR1 and CDR2 (germline): MGHRA, YSYEKL. This chain's CDR3 is CASSQEGTSYNEQFF. Written as DNA, the CDR3 is TGCGCCAGCAGCCAAGAGGGGACTAGCTACAATGAGCAGTTCTTC.

The V and J genes are TRBV16 and TRBJ2-3, with D perhaps TRBD1 (5 bases). The CDR3 runs 13 residues. Germline V gene sequence: CDR1 KGHSY, CDR2 FQNENV. V lost 0 bases and J 4 bases, leaving 5 bases between the germline ends. CDR3 coding DNA: TGTGCCAGCAGCCAATCAGGGGCAGATACGCAGTATTTT. It codes for CASSQSGADTQYF.

The rearrangement joins TRBV7-3 to TRBJ2-3; possibly TRBD1 for D (6 bases). The CDR3 spans 14 residues. Per the germline V gene, CDR1 is SGHTA and CDR2 is FQGTGA. V was trimmed by 4 bases and J by 0 bases, leaving 8 bases between them. CDR3 sequence (DNA): TGTGCCAGCAGCTCCGGACAGAGCACAGATACGCAGTATTTT. It codes for CASSSGQSTDTQYF.

CDR3 sequence: CASSAHRREPRFF. The CDR3 nucleotides read TGTGCCAGCAGCGCTCACAGACGGGAGCCTCGGTTCTTC. This chain joins TRBV9 and TRBJ2-1; TRBD2 is a possible D gene (6 bases). The CDR3 runs to 13 residues. CDR1 is SGDLS, CDR2 YYNGEE, per germline. V gave up 3 bases and J gave up 15 bases, with 19 bases separating them.

V usage is TRBV7-9 and J usage is TRBJ2-2, with D possibly matching TRBD1 (5 bases). The germline V gene encodes CDR1 SEHNR and CDR2 FQNEAQ (reference sequence). This CDR3 comprises 18 residues. V lost 5 bases and J lost 0, with 19 bases in between. The CDR3 DNA reads as TGTGCCAGCAGCCTCGCACCCCTACAGGCACCGAACACCGGGGAGCTGTTTTTT. It specifies CASSLAPLQAPNTGELFF.

The chain is built from TRBV6-5 and TRBJ2-5; maybe TRBD2 (5 bases). V shed 4 bases and J shed 1 base, with 7 bases lying between them. Germline V gives CDR1 MNHEY, CDR2 SVGAGI. This CDR3 has 13 amino acids. CDR3 protein: CASSSGVQETQYF. For the CDR3, the DNA is TGTGCCAGCAGTTCCGGGGTCCAAGAGACCCAGTACTTC.

The chain links TRBV15 to TRBJ2-7; maybe TRBD1 (5 bases). V was pared by 0 bases and J by 5 bases, with 11 bases between. The germline gives CDR1 LNHNV, CDR2 YYDKDF (reference sequence). The CDR3 covers 14 residues. In DNA, the CDR3 is TGTGCCACCAGCAGAGATCCAGGGAATCACGAGCAGTACTTC. This codes for CATSRDPGNHEQYF.

V usage is TRBV30 and J usage is TRBJ1-1, with TRBD1 matching 7 bases. The CDR3 extends over 14 amino acids. The germline gives CDR1 GTSNPN, CDR2 SVGIG (reference sequence). The ends lost 2 bases at V and 2 bases at J; junction bases unmatched: 5. The CDR3 coding sequence is TGTGCCTGGAGTTGGGACAGACACAACACTGAAGCTTTCTTT. Its translation is CAWSWDRHNTEAFF.

The J gene is TRBJ2-1, the V gene TRBV2; TRBD1 matches at 7 bases. The CDR3 extends over 13 amino acids. V lost 7 bases and J lost 8; bases outside the gene matches: 8. Germline V gene lookup returns CDR1 SNHLY and CDR2 FYNNEI. The CDR3 nucleotides read TGTGCCAGCATAGCCAGGGGGTGGGATGAGCAGTTCTTC. As protein: CASIARGWDEQFF.

The rearrangement uses TRBV11-2 and TRBJ2-3; 9 bases line up with TRBD2. The CDR3 has 16 amino acids. Germline V gives CDR1 SGHAT, CDR2 FQNNGV. Trimming cost V 5 bases and J 7 bases; bases outside gene matches: 13. The CDR3 bases are TGTGCCAGCAGCGCCGCGGCTAGCGGGATTCTGAATACGCAGTATTTT. It is translated as CASSAAASGILNTQYF.

The chain uses TRBV27 and TRBJ1-6; D might be TRBD1 (5 bases). From germline, CDR1 is MNHEY and CDR2 SMNVEV (reference sequence). The CDR3 spans 15 residues. Trimming took off 7 bases at V and 0 bases at J, with 10 bases between the two ends. The CDR3 DNA reads as TGTGCCAGCACACAGGCTGGCTCCTATAATTCACCCCTCCACTTT. Its protein product is CASTQAGSYNSPLHF.